This T cell receptor (beta chain) was captured in a study of cytomegalovirus exposure and HLA in healthy donors. To note about this clone: Its antigen is unidentified.

V dropped 3 bases and J dropped 9; count of bases not matched to a gene: 8. The CDR3 covers 14 residues. CDR1 is MNHNS, CDR2 SASEGT, per germline. The PCR employed 60 Vbeta primers together with 13 Jbeta primers. The method was immunoSEQ multiplex PCR; TCRdb's version includes in-frame clones alone and lacks a portion of them. The sample includes 150,000 or so clones, about 80% seen only once; the top ten take 9.5% to 15%. Notes on the study in general: A later analysis found TCR association rates differed by HLA locus, highest for DRB1 and lowest for HLA-C. It was reportedly the case that the classifier diagnosed cytomegalovirus status with high specificity and sensitivity. Most likely, a cluster of highly shared sequence variants arose as a sequencing artifact. Across donors, most TCRs were seen rarely, yet some public ones were widespread.

The J gene is TRBJ2-1, the V gene TRBV6-1, with 7 bases matching TRBD1. The TCR originated in a man aged 25 to 45 in good health and CMV-seropositive. What was sequenced was PBMCs. The CDR3 DNA sequence: TGTGCCAGCAGTGAGGGGACAGCCCCTGGTGAGCAGTTCTTC. It codes for CASSEGTAPGEQFF.